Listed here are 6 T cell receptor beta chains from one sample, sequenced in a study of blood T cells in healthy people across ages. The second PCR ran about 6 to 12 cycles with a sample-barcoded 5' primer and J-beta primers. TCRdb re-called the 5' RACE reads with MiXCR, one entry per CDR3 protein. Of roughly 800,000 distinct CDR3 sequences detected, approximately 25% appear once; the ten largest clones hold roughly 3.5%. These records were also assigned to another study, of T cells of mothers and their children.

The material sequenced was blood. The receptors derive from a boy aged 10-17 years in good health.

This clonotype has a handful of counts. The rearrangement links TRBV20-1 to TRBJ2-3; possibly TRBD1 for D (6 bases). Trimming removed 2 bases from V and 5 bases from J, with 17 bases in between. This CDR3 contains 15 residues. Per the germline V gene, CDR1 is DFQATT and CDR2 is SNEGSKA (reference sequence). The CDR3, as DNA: TGCAGTGCTAGACAGCTGGGGGCGCGAATAGATACGCAGTATTTT. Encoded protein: CSARQLGARIDTQYF.

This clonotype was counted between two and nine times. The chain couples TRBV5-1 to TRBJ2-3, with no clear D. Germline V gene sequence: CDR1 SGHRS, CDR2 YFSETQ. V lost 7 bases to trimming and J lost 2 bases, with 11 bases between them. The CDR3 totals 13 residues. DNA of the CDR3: TGCGCCAGCGGGTTTGGGCACACAGATACGCAGTATTTT. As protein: CASGFGHTDTQYF.

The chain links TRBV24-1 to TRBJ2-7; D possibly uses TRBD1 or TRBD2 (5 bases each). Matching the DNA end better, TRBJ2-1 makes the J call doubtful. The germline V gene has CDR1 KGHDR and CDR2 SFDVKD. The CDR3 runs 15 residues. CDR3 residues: CATSDLRDPGNEQFF. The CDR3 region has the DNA TGTGCCACCAGTGATTTAAGGGACCCAGGGAATGAGCAGTTCTTC.

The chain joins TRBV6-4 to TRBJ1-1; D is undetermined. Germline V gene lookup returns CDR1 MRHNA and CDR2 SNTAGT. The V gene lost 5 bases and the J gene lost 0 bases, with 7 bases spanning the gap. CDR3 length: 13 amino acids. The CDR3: CASSHKLNTEAFF. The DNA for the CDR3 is TGTGCCAGCAGTCATAAGCTGAACACTGAAGCTTTCTTT.

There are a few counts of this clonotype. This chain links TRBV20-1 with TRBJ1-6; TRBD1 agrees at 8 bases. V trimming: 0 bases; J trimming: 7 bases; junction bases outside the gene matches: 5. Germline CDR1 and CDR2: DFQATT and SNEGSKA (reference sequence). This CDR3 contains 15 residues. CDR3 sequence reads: CSAREGQVWNSPLHF. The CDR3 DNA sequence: TGCAGTGCTAGAGAGGGACAGGTGTGGAATTCACCCCTCCACTTT.

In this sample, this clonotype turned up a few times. The CDR3: CASSLGAGPSTDTQYF. The CDR3 coding sequence is TGTGCCAGCAGTTTAGGAGCGGGCCCTAGCACAGATACGCAGTATTTT. This chain joins TRBV28 and TRBJ2-3, with D perhaps matching TRBD2 (6 bases). V lost 2 bases to trimming and J lost 0 bases, with 12 bases between them. There are 16 residues in the CDR3. Germline V gene lookup returns CDR1 MDHEN and CDR2 SYDVKM.